One and the same sample provided the 26 T cell receptor beta chains below, sequenced in a study of T cells after yellow fever vaccination. TCRdb re-called the 5' RACE reads with MiXCR, one entry per CDR3 protein. Seen here are more than 450,000 distinct CDR3 sequences, 21% observed once, and the top ten hold about a sixth. The sample consisted of PBMCs, taken 20 to 25 days after the first yellow fever vaccination. Every receptor here comes from a man in his late teens or twenties who received the YFV17D yellow fever vaccine.

This clonotype came up a few times. The chain recombines TRBV29-1 with TRBJ2-5, with 12 bases that match TRBD2. The CDR3 loop spans 15 amino acids. The ends lost 4 bases at V and 6 bases at J; junction bases unmatched: 9. Germline V gene data show CDR1 as SQVTM and CDR2 as ANQGSEA. The CDR3 protein is CSVAASGGARQTQYF. The CDR3 DNA sequence: TGCAGCGTTGCTGCTAGCGGGGGGGCGCGTCAGACCCAGTACTTC.

In this sample, this clonotype turned up a few times. V is TRBV5-1 and J is TRBJ1-2; D uncertain. Between the trimmed V and J ends, which lost 2 bases and 9 bases, there was a span of 11 bases. Germline CDR1 is SGHRS and CDR2 is YFSETQ. The CDR3 loop spans 12 amino acids. The CDR3 region is CASSFGGVSYTF. In DNA, the CDR3 is TGCGCCAGCAGCTTCGGTGGAGTCAGCTACACCTTC.

There are a few counts of this clonotype. The chain couples TRBV6-1 to TRBJ1-1; 10 nucleotides align to TRBD1. The CDR3 loop spans 17 amino acids. Germline V gene sequence: CDR1 MNHNS, CDR2 SASEGT. Trimming cost V 4 bases and J 10 bases; bases outside gene matches: 18. The CDR3 reads CASSAATGGRGVVGAFF. The DNA for the CDR3 is TGTGCCAGCAGTGCCGCGACAGGGGGCCGCGGGGTGGTCGGAGCTTTCTTT.

V and J are TRBV5-1 and TRBJ2-3; D is perhaps TRBD1 or TRBD2 (5 bases each). Trimming shortened V by 4 bases and J by 6 bases, and 15 bases separated the two germline ends. In germline, CDR1 is SGHRS, CDR2 YFSETQ. The CDR3 runs 14 residues. This chain's CDR3 is CASSGLHGADTQYF. The DNA of the CDR3 is TGCGCCAGCAGCGGGCTACACGGGGCTGATACGCAGTATTTT.

V and J are TRBV12-3 or TRBV12-4 and TRBJ1-2; 8 bases are shared with TRBD1. Losses at the gene ends were 0 bases for V and 13 bases for J; bases not matched to a gene: 10. This CDR3 has 14 amino acids. CDR3 region: CASSLAPGQGGGTF. The CDR3 DNA follows: TGTGCCAGCAGTTTAGCGCCCGGACAGGGAGGAGGCACCTTC.

This clonotype appeared a few times. The chain combines TRBV5-1 with TRBJ1-6; D call uncertain. V was shortened by 1 base and J by 7 bases, with 15 bases between the two germline ends. Per germline, CDR1 SGHRS and CDR2 YFSETQ. The CDR3 has 16 amino acids. The CDR3 DNA sequence: TGCGCCAGCAGCTTGCTTACGGGAGCCACCAATTCACCCCTCCACTTT. Translated, it gives CASSLLTGATNSPLHF.

The CDR3 region has the DNA TGTGCCAGCAGCAAAGAGGGACCAGGGGCGCCCCCAGATACGCAGTATTTT. Protein product: CASSKEGPGAPPDTQYF. The chain employs TRBV21-1 and TRBJ2-3; the D call TRBD1 from the table was never checked on the DNA. TRBV21-1 is a listed pseudogene. This CDR3 is built from 17 residues.

This clonotype was counted between two and nine times. V usage is TRBV7-9 and J usage is TRBJ2-3; a weak D match, TRBD1 (5 bases). V shed 1 base and J shed 0 bases, with 11 bases lying between them. Germline V gives CDR1 SEHNR, CDR2 FQNEAQ (reference sequence). The CDR3 is 16 amino acids. The CDR3 reads CASSLGGHLSTDTQYF. CDR3 coding DNA: TGTGCCAGCAGCTTAGGCGGACACCTTAGCACAGATACGCAGTATTTT.

This clonotype was seen only a few times. This chain connects TRBV20-1 to TRBJ1-6; D perhaps matches TRBD1 (5 bases). V dropped 6 bases and J dropped 6 bases, with 15 bases sitting between them. The CDR3 totals 14 residues. Germline CDR1 DFQATT, CDR2 SNEGSKA (reference sequence). The CDR3 coding sequence is TGCAGTGCCACCCAGGGACGGATTAATTCACCCCTCCACTTT. It yields the protein CSATQGRINSPLHF.

Comments on this clonotype: A clone one base away is much larger, so this may be a read error. V usage is TRBV12-3 or TRBV12-4 and J usage is TRBJ2-5; D might be TRBD2 (6 bases). The V end lost 2 bases, the J end lost 5 bases, and 9 bases lay between the germline ends. The CDR3 length is 13 residues. Written as DNA, the CDR3 is TGTGCCAGCAGTTTACCGGGGGTGGAGACCCAGTACTTC. Encoded protein: CASSLPGVETQYF.

The chain carries TRBV18 and TRBJ2-1; 10 bases fit TRBD2. The trim removed 3 bases at V and 10 bases at J, leaving 3 bases unmatched. Germline V CDR1 and CDR2: KGHSH, LQKENI. CDR3 length: 13 amino acids. CDR3 DNA sequence: TGTGCCAGCTCACCGGGACTAGCGCCCGAGCAGTTCTTC. It codes for CASSPGLAPEQFF.

This clonotype has a handful of counts. This chain connects TRBV28 to TRBJ2-7; D might be TRBD2 (7 bases). Between the trimmed V and J ends, which lost 8 bases and 4 bases, there was a span of 21 bases. This CDR3 is 15 amino acids long. Germline V gives CDR1 MDHEN, CDR2 SYDVKM. The CDR3 sequence: CASHPSGGGGYEQYF. The CDR3, as DNA: TGTGCCAGCCATCCCTCCGGGGGCGGGGGATACGAGCAGTACTTC.

V gene TRBV7-9 combines with J gene TRBJ2-7; D possibly corresponds to TRBD1 (6 bases). From germline, CDR1 is SEHNR and CDR2 FQNEAQ (reference sequence). This CDR3 is 16 amino acids long. V was trimmed by 4 bases and J by 5 bases, leaving 21 bases between them. CDR3 sequence reads: CASSSVRPGTNNEQYF. In nucleotides, the CDR3 is TGTGCCAGCAGCTCAGTGAGACCCGGGACAAACAACGAGCAGTACTTC. The complete variable domain, with remaining parts taken from reference TRBV7-9 and TRBJ2-7, reads DTGVSQNPRHKITKRGQNVTFRCDPISEHNRLYWYRQTLGQGPEFLTYFQNEAQLEKSRLLSDRFSAERPKGSFSTLEIQRTEQGDSAMYLCASSSVRPGTNNEQYFGPGTRLTVT.

V usage is TRBV20-1 and J usage is TRBJ2-5, with unresolved D. CDR3 length equals 14 residues. The germline CDR1 and CDR2 sequences are DFQATT and SNEGSKA (reference sequence). V was shortened by 1 base and J by 0 bases, with 9 bases between the two germline ends. The CDR3, as DNA: TGCAGTGCTAGAGTTCAATTGTACCAAGAGACCCAGTACTTC. It specifies CSARVQLYQETQYF.

The chain has TRBV14 and TRBJ2-1; D is ambiguous. Between the trimmed V and J ends, which lost 2 bases and 8 bases, there was a span of 16 bases. The CDR3 has 15 amino acids. Per germline, CDR1 SGHDN and CDR2 FVKESK. The CDR3 here is CASSQSLGRVYEQFF. For the CDR3, the DNA is TGTGCCAGCAGCCAATCCCTTGGACGGGTCTATGAGCAGTTCTTC.

The chain uses TRBV6-1 and TRBJ2-7; tentatively, D is TRBD2 (5 bases). The CDR3 contains 14 residues. Trimming removed 8 bases at V and 3 bases at J, with 17 bases between. The germline CDR1 and CDR2 sequences are MNHNS and SASEGT. CDR3 nucleotide sequence: TGTGCCAGCTCCGCCTATGAGGGAAACTACGAGCAGTACGTC. It yields the protein CASSAYEGNYEQYV.

The chain carries TRBV5-5 and TRBJ2-1; 7 nucleotides line up with TRBD1. Per germline, CDR1 SGHKS and CDR2 YYEKEE (reference sequence). J lost 5 bases, V lost 4 bases, and 9 bases had no gene match. The CDR3 extends over 15 amino acids. CDR3 sequence: CASSPGPGQNNEQFF. The CDR3, as DNA: TGTGCCAGCAGCCCGGGCCCGGGACAGAACAATGAGCAGTTCTTC.

This clonotype was detected only a few times. The rearrangement links TRBV10-1 to TRBJ1-1; 8 bases align to TRBD1. V was clipped by 4 bases and J by 0 bases; unmatched bases: 10. This CDR3 has 17 amino acids. Germline assignment: CDR1 WNHNN and CDR2 SYGVQD (reference sequence). The CDR3 here is CASSGDRGSLMNTEAFF. CDR3 nucleotide sequence: TGCGCCAGCAGTGGAGACAGGGGCTCCCTTATGAACACTGAAGCTTTCTTT.

Many counts were recorded for this clonotype. The chain has TRBV27 and TRBJ1-1; D not resolved. This CDR3 spans 13 amino acids. CDR1 MNHEY and CDR2 SMNVEV come from the germline V gene (reference sequence). V lost 3 bases and J 5 bases, leaving 10 bases between the germline ends. Here the CDR3 reads CASSFVGGTEAFF. Here the CDR3 DNA reads TGTGCCAGCAGTTTTGTAGGAGGGACTGAAGCTTTCTTT.

This clonotype has just a few counts. The chain is built from TRBV7-9 and TRBJ2-7, with TRBD1 identical over 12 bases. J lost 4 bases, V lost 5 bases, and 6 bases had no gene match. Germline-derived CDR1 and CDR2 are SEHNR and FQNEAQ (reference sequence). This CDR3 is 15 amino acids long. The CDR3 region is CASSGRDRGQYEQYF. CDR3 DNA sequence: TGTGCCAGCAGCGGACGGGACAGGGGGCAGTACGAGCAGTACTTC.

This clonotype came up many times. This rearrangement joins TRBV12-3 or TRBV12-4 to TRBJ2-3; D unclear. The CDR3 has 14 residues. V was shortened by 3 bases and J by 3 bases, with 10 bases between the two germline ends. CDR3 sequence reads: CASSLGPRTDTQYF. CDR3 DNA: TGTGCCAGCAGTTTGGGCCCTCGGACAGATACGCAGTATTTT.

The rearrangement links TRBV9 to TRBJ2-3; maybe TRBD2 (6 bases). Germline lookup yields CDR1 SGDLS and CDR2 YYNGEE. The germline V and J ends were trimmed by 0 bases and 1 base, with 18 bases remaining between them. The CDR3 extends over 18 amino acids. The CDR3: CASSVELGTPTRTDTQYF. The CDR3 bases are TGTGCCAGCAGCGTAGAACTCGGGACTCCAACACGCACAGATACGCAGTATTTT. Full variable domain (missing parts from reference TRBV9 and TRBJ2-3): DSGVTQTPKHLITATGQRVTLRCSPRSGDLSVYWYQQSLDQGLQFLIQYYNGEERAKGNILERFSAQQFPDLHSELNLSSLELGDSALYFCASSVELGTPTRTDTQYFGPGTRLTVL.

The genes are TRBV20-1 and TRBJ2-1; D is possibly TRBD1 (6 bases). The germline CDR1 and CDR2 sequences are DFQATT and SNEGSKA (reference sequence). V was clipped by 5 bases and J by 8 bases, with 10 bases between them. The CDR3 runs to 11 residues. CDR3 coding DNA: TGCAGTGCTCTGGGGGCGGATGAGCAGTTCTTC. Translation gives CSALGADEQFF.

V gene TRBV12-3 or TRBV12-4 combines with J gene TRBJ1-2, with D perhaps matching TRBD1 (5 bases). The CDR3 sequence is 13 residues long. The germline V and J ends were trimmed by 5 bases and 3 bases, with 10 bases remaining between them. CDR3 amino acids: CASSLMGDYGYTF. DNA of the CDR3: TGTGCCAGCAGTCTGATGGGGGACTATGGCTACACCTTC.

This clonotype occurred a few times. The chain links TRBV7-2 to TRBJ1-6; the match to TRBD1 covers 7 bases. Unmatched junction bases numbered 9, after V lost 3 bases and J lost 16 bases. There are 13 residues in the CDR3. Germline CDR1 SGHTA, CDR2 FQGNSA. CDR3 in DNA: TGTGCCAGCAGCTTGAGGGCCGGACAGGCGCTCCACTTT. Encoded protein: CASSLRAGQALHF. Variable domain in full (rest from reference TRBV7-2 and TRBJ1-6): GAGVSQSPSNKVTEKGKDVELRCDPISGHTALYWYRQSLGQGLEFLIYFQGNSAPDKSGLPSDRFSAERTGGSVSTLTIQRTQQEDSAVYLCASSLRAGQALHFGNGTRLTVT.

Regarding this clonotype: This could be a read error, since a much larger clone is one nucleotide away. This chain joins TRBV7-3 and TRBJ2-3; 7 nucleotides agree with TRBD1. With V trimmed by 4 bases and J by 2 bases, 3 bases remained unmatched. This CDR3 has 14 residues. Germline loops: CDR1 SGHTA, CDR2 FQGTGA. This CDR3 is CASSSTGDTDTQYF. In nucleotides, the CDR3 is TGTGCCAGCAGCTCAACAGGGGACACAGATACGCAGTATTTT. The full variable domain, completed using reference TRBV7-3 and TRBJ2-3, is GAGVSQTPSNKVTEKGKYVELRCDPISGHTALYWYRQSLGQGPEFLIYFQGTGAADDSGLPNDRFFAVRPEGSVSTLKIQRTERGDSAVYLCASSSTGDTDTQYFGPGTRLTVL.